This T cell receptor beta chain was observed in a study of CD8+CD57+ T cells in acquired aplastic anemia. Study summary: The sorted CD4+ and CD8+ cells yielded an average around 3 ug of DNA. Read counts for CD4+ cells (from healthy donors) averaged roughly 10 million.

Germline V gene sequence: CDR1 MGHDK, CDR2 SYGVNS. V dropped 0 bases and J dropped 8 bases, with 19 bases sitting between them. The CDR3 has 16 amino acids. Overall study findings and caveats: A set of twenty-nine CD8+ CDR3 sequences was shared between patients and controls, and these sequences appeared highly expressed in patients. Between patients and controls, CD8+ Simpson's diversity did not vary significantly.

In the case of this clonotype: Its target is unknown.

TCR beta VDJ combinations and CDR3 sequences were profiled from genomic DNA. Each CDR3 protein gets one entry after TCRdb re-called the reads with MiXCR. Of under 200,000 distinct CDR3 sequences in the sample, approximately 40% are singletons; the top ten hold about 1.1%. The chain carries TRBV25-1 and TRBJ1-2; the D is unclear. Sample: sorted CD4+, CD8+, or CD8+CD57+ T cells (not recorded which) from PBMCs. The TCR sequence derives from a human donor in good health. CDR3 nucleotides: TGTGCCAGCAGTGAATACTATGGTCTCGGTTCGGAGGGCTACACCTTC. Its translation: CASSEYYGLGSEGYTF.